Listed below are T cell receptor beta chains from one sample, sequenced in a study of patients and donors after allogeneic stem cell transplantation. In TCRdb, the RT-PCR reads were re-called with MiXCR into one record per CDR3 protein. The sample includes about a million distinct CDR3 sequences, approximately 18% seen only once; the top ten take around 6%. Sequencing input: blood, either unsorted or a sorted T cell fraction (not recorded which). The receptor source for this set is a human donor who was either an allogeneic HSCT recipient or a stem cell or donor lymphocyte infusion donor (not recorded which). It is not recorded whose cells these are; they may come from a transplant donor. Each CDR3 is given with its conserved first and last residue. The D gene is left open where the match is weak. Only part of the rows carry a size: once, few, many, or a class if the clone is expanded.

d_call: TRBD2
clone_size: -
v_call: TRBV20-1
j_call: TRBJ2-5
cdr3_length: 16
cdr3_nt: TGCAGTGCTAGCCCCTTGCTAGCGGGGGGCCAAGAGACCCAGTACTTC
cdr3_aa: CSASPLLAGGQETQYF

d_call: -
clone_size: few
v_call: TRBV27
j_call: TRBJ1-5
cdr3_length: 14
cdr3_nt: TGTGCCAGCACCATCAGGGTAAGCAATCAGCCCCAGCATTTT
cdr3_aa: CASTIRVSNQPQHF

d_call: -
clone_size: few
v_call: TRBV6-5
j_call: TRBJ2-4
cdr3_length: 11
cdr3_nt: TGTGCCAGCAGGTTAAAAAACATTCAGTACTTC
cdr3_aa: CASRLKNIQYF

d_call: -
clone_size: -
v_call: TRBV18
j_call: TRBJ2-5
cdr3_length: 13
cdr3_nt: TGTGCCAGCTCACCACCGGGGGCAGGGACCCAGTACTTC
cdr3_aa: CASSPPGAGTQYF

d_call: -
clone_size: -
v_call: TRBV7-2
j_call: TRBJ2-1
cdr3_length: 14
cdr3_nt: TGTGCCAGCATCCCGGGACGAGAACTCAATGAGCAGTTCTTC
cdr3_aa: CASIPGRELNEQFF

d_call: TRBD2
clone_size: few
v_call: TRBV12-3/TRBV12-4
j_call: TRBJ2-3
cdr3_length: 17
cdr3_nt: TGTGCCAGCAGTTCTCACTCTAGCGGGGGGCCCACAGATACGCAGTATTTT
cdr3_aa: CASSSHSSGGPTDTQYF

d_call: -
clone_size: -
v_call: TRBV2
j_call: TRBJ2-3
cdr3_length: 12
cdr3_nt: TGTGCCAGCAGTGAAGAGGCGGGAACGCAGTATTTT
cdr3_aa: CASSEEAGTQYF

d_call: -
clone_size: -
v_call: TRBV6-5
j_call: TRBJ2-7
cdr3_length: 13
cdr3_nt: TGTGCCAGCAGTTACAAGGGGGGGGGCGAGCAGTACTTC
cdr3_aa: CASSYKGGGEQYF

d_call: -
clone_size: few
v_call: TRBV12-3/TRBV12-4
j_call: TRBJ2-7
cdr3_length: 13
cdr3_nt: TGTGCCAGCAGTACTAGTAAGGGAGGCGAGCAGTACTTC
cdr3_aa: CASSTSKGGEQYF

d_call: -
clone_size: -
v_call: TRBV5-1
j_call: TRBJ2-7
cdr3_length: 13
cdr3_nt: TGCGCCAGCAGCCTCCGTTGGGGGGACGAGCAGTACTTC
cdr3_aa: CASSLRWGDEQYF

d_call: TRBD1
clone_size: many
v_call: TRBV20-1
j_call: TRBJ1-5
cdr3_length: 12
cdr3_nt: TGCAGCGGACAGGGCCCCAATCAGCCCCAGCATTTT
cdr3_aa: CSGQGPNQPQHF

d_call: -
clone_size: -
v_call: TRBV6-6
j_call: TRBJ2-1
cdr3_length: 13
cdr3_nt: TGTGCCAGCAGTTACCTCCGGGGGATGGAGCAGTTCTTC
cdr3_aa: CASSYLRGMEQFF

d_call: -
clone_size: few
v_call: TRBV6-2/TRBV6-3
j_call: TRBJ1-2
cdr3_length: 14
cdr3_nt: TGTGCCAGCAGTTTCTCCGGAATTAGGAATGGCTACACCTTC
cdr3_aa: CASSFSGIRNGYTF

d_call: -
clone_size: -
v_call: TRBV19
j_call: TRBJ2-7
cdr3_length: 12
cdr3_nt: TGTGCCAGTAGTGCCCCGGGTGTCGAGCAGTACTTC
cdr3_aa: CASSAPGVEQYF

d_call: -
clone_size: -
v_call: TRBV7-2
j_call: TRBJ2-1
cdr3_length: 13
cdr3_nt: TGTGCCACCGCGCGGGCAGCGAGCAATGAGCAGTTCTTC
cdr3_aa: CATARAASNEQFF

d_call: -
clone_size: -
v_call: TRBV24-1
j_call: TRBJ2-3
cdr3_length: 14
cdr3_nt: TGTGCCACCAGTGATTTTGGGCTGGCAGATACGCAGTATTTT
cdr3_aa: CATSDFGLADTQYF

d_call: -
clone_size: -
v_call: TRBV7-2
j_call: TRBJ1-4
cdr3_length: 14
cdr3_nt: TGTGCCAGCAGCCCCGGGTGGGGAGGTGAAAAACTGTTTTTT
cdr3_aa: CASSPGWGGEKLFF

d_call: TRBD1
clone_size: few
v_call: TRBV27
j_call: TRBJ2-7
cdr3_length: 15
cdr3_nt: TGTGCCAGCAGTGATTACAGGGGTAAACTGTTGATGCAGTACTTC
cdr3_aa: CASSDYRGKLLMQYF

d_call: -
clone_size: -
v_call: TRBV20-1
j_call: TRBJ2-3
cdr3_length: 12
cdr3_nt: TGCAGTGCTGACTACAACACAGATACGCAGTATTTT
cdr3_aa: CSADYNTDTQYF

d_call: TRBD1
clone_size: -
v_call: TRBV6-5
j_call: TRBJ1-6
cdr3_length: 17
cdr3_nt: TGTGCCAGCAGTTACGGAGCTACAGGGGATTATAATTCACCCCTCCACTTT
cdr3_aa: CASSYGATGDYNSPLHF

d_call: -
clone_size: -
v_call: TRBV5-1
j_call: TRBJ2-5
cdr3_length: 15
cdr3_nt: TGCGCCAGCAGCTCCTCGAAGGCCCACTCAGAGACCCAGTACTTC
cdr3_aa: CASSSSKAHSETQYF

d_call: -
clone_size: few
v_call: TRBV10-3
j_call: TRBJ1-6
cdr3_length: 14
cdr3_nt: TGTGCCATCCGTCTGGCCCAACTGAATTCACCCCTCCACTTT
cdr3_aa: CAIRLAQLNSPLHF

d_call: -
clone_size: -
v_call: TRBV20-1
j_call: TRBJ1-1
cdr3_length: 11
cdr3_nt: TGCAGTGCTAGCCCGCGGGCTGAAGCTTTCTTT
cdr3_aa: CSASPRAEAFF

d_call: TRBD2
clone_size: -
v_call: TRBV20-1
j_call: TRBJ2-3
cdr3_length: 14
cdr3_nt: TGCAGTGCTAGAGATCCCGGGGGGACAGATACGCAGTATTTT
cdr3_aa: CSARDPGGTDTQYF

d_call: TRBD2
clone_size: few
v_call: TRBV7-9
j_call: TRBJ2-3
cdr3_length: 16
cdr3_nt: TGTGCCAGCAGCCGTCGGGCTAGCGGACACACAGATACGCAGTATTTT
cdr3_aa: CASSRRASGHTDTQYF

d_call: -
clone_size: few
v_call: TRBV20-1
j_call: TRBJ1-4
cdr3_length: 12
cdr3_nt: TGCAGTGCTCCCTTAAGGGGTGAAAAACTGTTTTTT
cdr3_aa: CSAPLRGEKLFF

d_call: -
clone_size: many
v_call: TRBV7-2
j_call: TRBJ1-4
cdr3_length: 15
cdr3_nt: TGTGCCAGCAGCTTAGGGGGACGGAGGGATGAAAAACTGTTTTTT
cdr3_aa: CASSLGGRRDEKLFF

d_call: -
clone_size: -
v_call: TRBV20-1
j_call: TRBJ1-2
cdr3_length: 12
cdr3_nt: TGCAGTGCTAGAGTTGGGGCCTATGGCTACACCTTC
cdr3_aa: CSARVGAYGYTF

d_call: -
clone_size: -
v_call: TRBV7-6
j_call: TRBJ1-1
cdr3_length: 15
cdr3_nt: TGTGCCAGCAGCGACGGGGACGGTTCGAACACTGAAGCTTTCTTT
cdr3_aa: CASSDGDGSNTEAFF

d_call: TRBD2
clone_size: -
v_call: TRBV6-1
j_call: TRBJ2-7
cdr3_length: 15
cdr3_nt: TGTGCCAGCAAAGTTCTCCGGGAGGCGTCCTACGAGCAGTACTTC
cdr3_aa: CASKVLREASYEQYF

d_call: TRBD2
clone_size: -
v_call: TRBV6-2/TRBV6-3
j_call: TRBJ2-2
cdr3_length: 16
cdr3_nt: TGTGCCAGCAGCTACCCCGCGGGGGGTCAATCGGGGGAGCTGTTTTTT
cdr3_aa: CASSYPAGGQSGELFF

d_call: -
clone_size: many
v_call: TRBV12-3/TRBV12-4
j_call: TRBJ1-5
cdr3_length: 14
cdr3_nt: TGTGCCAGCAGCTTCACAGGGAAGAGTCAGCCCCAGCATTTT
cdr3_aa: CASSFTGKSQPQHF

d_call: -
clone_size: -
v_call: TRBV5-5
j_call: TRBJ1-3
cdr3_length: 18
cdr3_nt: TGTGCCAGCAGCTTGGACAGCCTTCAAGCTCACTCTGGAAACACCATATATTTT
cdr3_aa: CASSLDSLQAHSGNTIYF

d_call: -
clone_size: -
v_call: TRBV15
j_call: TRBJ2-5
cdr3_length: 15
cdr3_nt: TGTGCCACCAGCAGAGATAGTGGACGGAGAGAGACCCAGTACTTC
cdr3_aa: CATSRDSGRRETQYF

d_call: -
clone_size: -
v_call: TRBV5-8
j_call: TRBJ2-7
cdr3_length: 15
cdr3_nt: TGTGCCAGCAGCTTGGCCGCGGGCAGTTCCTACGAGCAGTACTTC
cdr3_aa: CASSLAAGSSYEQYF

d_call: -
clone_size: many
v_call: TRBV21-1
j_call: TRBJ2-1
cdr3_length: 16
cdr3_nt: TGTGCCAGCAGCAAAGAAAAAAGGACAGGCTACAATGAGCAGTTCTTC
cdr3_aa: CASSKEKRTGYNEQFF

d_call: -
clone_size: many
v_call: TRBV9
j_call: TRBJ2-7
cdr3_length: 15
cdr3_nt: TGTGCCAGCAGCCCGCGACGGGACCTCTCCTACGAGCAGTACTTC
cdr3_aa: CASSPRRDLSYEQYF